The 19 T cell receptor beta chains below all came from one sample that was sequenced in a study of T-cell memory formation after mild COVID-19. MiXCR, applied by TCRdb to the 5' RACE reads, yields one record per CDR3 protein. The sample has roughly 160,000 distinct CDR3 sequences; about an eighth are singletons. Material: PBMCs or a T cell subset sorted from them (not recorded which). Receptors originate from a man between 18 and 29 years old who had mild COVID-19 (a few samples of this study predate the infection). Cell type and time point are not known.

This chain joins TRBV29-1 and TRBJ2-2; tentatively, D is TRBD2 (5 bases). CDR1 and CDR2 (germline): SQVTM, ANQGSEA. This CDR3 contains 11 residues. Trimming left V 6 bases short and J 3 bases short, with 5 bases between. CDR3 sequence (DNA): TGCAGCGTGAGGGACACCGGGGAGCTGTTTTTT. It encodes CSVRDTGELFF.

This chain joins TRBV5-1 and TRBJ2-7; tentative D call: TRBD1 (6 bases). V lost 7 bases and J 6 bases, leaving 17 bases between the germline ends. This CDR3 spans 13 amino acids. Germline CDR1 is SGHRS and CDR2 is YFSETQ. The CDR3 here is CASREQGTSEQYF. Written as DNA, the CDR3 is TGCGCCAGCCGCGAACAGGGTACGTCCGAGCAGTACTTC.

The chain couples TRBV5-1 to TRBJ2-7; 7 bases line up with TRBD2. This CDR3 is 14 amino acids long. V shed 4 bases, J shed 3 bases, and the junction held 7 bases outside the gene matches. Germline CDR1 SGHRS, CDR2 YFSETQ. CDR3 nucleotides: TGCGCCAGCAGCGCCCGAGCGGGAAGCTACGAGCAGTACTTC. This sequence encodes CASSARAGSYEQYF. The full variable domain, in which reference TRBV5-1 and TRBJ2-7 provide the parts outside the CDR3, is KAGVTQTPRYLIKTRGQQVTLSCSPISGHRSVSWYQQTPGQGLQFLFEYFSETQRNKGNFPGRFSGRQFSNSRSEMNVSTLELGDSALYLCASSARAGSYEQYFGPGTRLTVT.

This rearrangement joins TRBV7-2 to TRBJ1-3, with 8 bases identical to TRBD1. The V segment lost 4 bases and the J segment 4 bases; nucleotides outside the gene matches: 9. The CDR3 length is 16 residues. Germline V lookup: CDR1 SGHTA, CDR2 FQGNSA. The CDR3 sequence is CASSSTGEEGGNTIYF. The DNA for the CDR3 is TGTGCCAGCAGCTCGACAGGGGAGGAAGGCGGAAACACCATATATTTT. Full variable domain (rest looked up from reference TRBV7-2 and TRBJ1-3): GAGVSQSPSNKVTEKGKDVELRCDPISGHTALYWYRQSLGQGLEFLIYFQGNSAPDKSGLPSDRFSAERTGGSVSTLTIQRTQQEDSAVYLCASSSTGEEGGNTIYFGEGSWLTVV.

The V gene is TRBV5-6, the J gene TRBJ2-6; D not resolved. In germline, CDR1 is SGHDT, CDR2 YYEEEE. The CDR3 covers 15 residues. V was pared by 2 bases and J by 4 bases, with 10 bases between. CDR3 sequence (DNA): TGTGCCAGCAGCTTCCGGGCCTCCGGGGCCAACGTCCTGACTTTC. Translating it yields CASSFRASGANVLTF. Combining the CDR3 with reference TRBV5-6 and TRBJ2-6 gives the whole variable domain DAGVTQSPTHLIKTRGQQVTLRCSPKSGHDTVSWYQQALGQGPQFIFQYYEEEERQRGNFPDRFSGHQFPNYSSELNVNALLLGDSALYLCASSFRASGANVLTFGAGSRLTVL.

This clonotype turned up a few times. The V and J genes are TRBV5-1 and TRBJ2-3; TRBD2 agrees at 9 bases. The CDR3 is made up of 15 amino acids. Trimming cost V 4 bases and J 7 bases; bases outside gene matches: 10. CDR1 SGHRS and CDR2 YFSETQ come from the germline V gene. CDR3: CASSAGLAGIYTQYF. CDR3 sequence (DNA): TGCGCCAGCAGCGCCGGCCTAGCGGGGATATATACGCAGTATTTT.

This sequence joins TRBV28 and TRBJ2-7, with D possibly called TRBD1 or TRBD2 (5 bases each). This CDR3 has 14 residues. Germline CDR1 MDHEN, CDR2 SYDVKM. V was shortened by 10 bases and J by 2 bases, with 18 bases between the two germline ends. CDR3 DNA sequence: TGTGCCATCAGCAAGGTTTGGGGGACCTACGAGCAGTACGTC. This translates into CAISKVWGTYEQYV.

V usage is TRBV4-2 and J usage is TRBJ1-6, with D maybe TRBD1 (5 bases). Deletions cut 4 bases from V and 3 bases from J, with 16 bases between. Per the germline V gene, CDR1 is LGHNA and CDR2 is YNFKEQ. CDR3 size: 17 residues. This chain's CDR3 is CASSPQEQGDYNSPLHF. CDR3 coding DNA: TGTGCCAGCAGCCCCCAGGAGCAGGGCGACTATAATTCACCCCTCCACTTT.

This clonotype showed up just a few times. V and J are TRBV15 and TRBJ2-7; D might be TRBD2 (6 bases). Germline loops: CDR1 LNHNV, CDR2 YYDKDF (reference sequence). The CDR3 covers 13 residues. V was clipped by 0 bases and J by 7 bases, with 10 bases between them. The CDR3 nucleotides read TGTGCCACCAGCAGAGATAAGGCGGGGGAGCAGTACTTC. Its translation is CATSRDKAGEQYF.

In this sample, this clonotype turned up a few times. The rearrangement uses TRBV7-8 and TRBJ1-3; 7 nucleotides align to TRBD1. After removal of 5 bases from V and 0 bases from J, the junction contained 4 bases not matched to a gene. Germline assignment: CDR1 SGHVS and CDR2 FQNEAQ. The CDR3 sequence is 15 residues long. In DNA form, the CDR3 reads TGTGCCAGCAGCCCTCGACAGGGCTCTGGAAACACCATATATTTT. Its protein is CASSPRQGSGNTIYF. Drawing the rest from reference TRBV7-8 and TRBJ1-3, the complete variable domain is GAGVSQSPRYKVAKRGQDVALRCDPISGHVSLFWYQQALGQGPEFLTYFQNEAQLDKSGLPSDRFFAERPEGSVSTLKIQRTQQEDSAVYLCASSPRQGSGNTIYFGEGSWLTVV.

V usage is TRBV6-2 or TRBV6-3 and J usage is TRBJ1-2, with D unresolved. Germline CDR1 and CDR2: MNHEY and SVGEGT. Between the trimmed V and J ends, which lost 5 bases and 3 bases, there was a span of 22 bases. The CDR3 runs to 17 residues. CDR3 DNA: TGTGCCAGCAGTAACGCACCCCCCGGGTTCCTTGACTATGGCTACACCTTC. Translated: CASSNAPPGFLDYGYTF.

This clonotype appeared a few times. The chain has TRBV18 and TRBJ1-1, with TRBD1 as a possible D gene (5 bases). The V end lost 1 base, the J end lost 8 bases, and 17 bases lay between the germline ends. The CDR3 totals 15 residues. CDR1 is KGHSH, CDR2 LQKENI, per germline. CDR3 coding DNA: TGTGCCAGCTCACCACTAGTGCCGGGGGTAACCGAAGCTTTCTTT. Residues: CASSPLVPGVTEAFF.

This clonotype was recorded a few times. The rearrangement joins TRBV4-2 to TRBJ2-7, with TRBD1 matching over 7 bases. Germline values: CDR1 LGHNA, CDR2 YNFKEQ. The CDR3 is 16 residues long. J was trimmed by 5 bases and V by 5 bases; bases with no gene match: 15. The CDR3 spells CASSARTDREIDEQYF. CDR3 sequence (DNA): TGTGCCAGCAGCGCGCGGACAGACAGGGAAATAGACGAGCAGTACTTC.

The chain carries TRBV5-1 and TRBJ2-1; D perhaps matches TRBD2 (6 bases). Germline V lookup: CDR1 SGHRS, CDR2 YFSETQ. V was trimmed by 7 bases and J by 8 bases, leaving 13 bases between them. The CDR3 is 12 amino acids. CDR3 bases: TGCGCCAGCGGTCGGGACTCCCATGAGCAGTTCTTC. Its translation is CASGRDSHEQFF.

This chain uses TRBV5-1 with TRBJ1-1, with D hard to call. The CDR3 totals 12 residues. Germline CDR1 is SGHRS and CDR2 is YFSETQ. V shed 5 bases and J shed 0 bases, with 5 bases lying between them. The CDR3 region is CASREVNTEAFF. The CDR3 region has the DNA TGCGCCAGCAGGGAGGTGAACACTGAAGCTTTCTTT. Combining the CDR3 with reference TRBV5-1 and TRBJ1-1 gives the whole variable domain KAGVTQTPRYLIKTRGQQVTLSCSPISGHRSVSWYQQTPGQGLQFLFEYFSETQRNKGNFPGRFSGRQFSNSRSEMNVSTLELGDSALYLCASREVNTEAFFGQGTRLTVV.

This clonotype was observed a few times. This rearrangement joins TRBV11-2 to TRBJ2-7; D is uncertain. Germline V gives CDR1 SGHAT, CDR2 FQNNGV. Between the trimmed V and J ends, which lost 3 bases and 3 bases, there was a span of 3 bases. This CDR3 contains 11 residues. The DNA for the CDR3 is TGTGCCAGCAGCTTGCACTACGAGCAGTACTTC. Translating it yields CASSLHYEQYF. Using reference TRBV11-2 and TRBJ2-7 for the parts outside the CDR3, the full variable domain is EAGVAQSPRYKIIEKRQSVAFWCNPISGHATLYWYQQILGQGPKLLIQFQNNGVVDDSQLPKDRFSAERLKGVDSTLKIQPAKLEDSAVYLCASSLHYEQYFGPGTRLTVT.

This clonotype was found many times. The gene calls are TRBV11-2 and TRBJ1-5; D is unclear. Germline CDR1 and CDR2: SGHAT and FQNNGV. This CDR3 has 13 residues. Trimming pared 4 bases from V and 5 bases from J, leaving 9 bases between. The DNA of the CDR3 is TGTGCCAGCAGCTCGGACCGAGATCAGCCCCAGCATTTT. Residues: CASSSDRDQPQHF.

The genes are TRBV7-2 and TRBJ1-1, with no clear D. Germline CDR1 and CDR2: SGHTA and FQGNSA. The V and J ends lost 6 bases and 1 base respectively, with 12 bases between them. The CDR3 runs 14 residues. The CDR3 DNA reads as TGTGCCAGCAGTATTAAGGTGGGGAACACTGAAGCTTTCTTT. Its translation: CASSIKVGNTEAFF.

There are a few counts of this clonotype. The rearrangement joins TRBV7-9 to TRBJ2-1; 9 bases fit TRBD2. V was pared by 3 bases and J by 13 bases, with 10 bases of the junction left unmatched. Germline loops: CDR1 SEHNR, CDR2 FQNEAQ (reference sequence). This CDR3 region has 14 residues. The CDR3 DNA is TGTGCCAGCAGCTTCAGTCCTAGCGGGGCACCCCAGTTCTTC. Translated: CASSFSPSGAPQFF. Using reference TRBV7-9 and TRBJ2-1 for the parts outside the CDR3, the full variable domain is DTGVSQNPRHKITKRGQNVTFRCDPISEHNRLYWYRQTLGQGPEFLTYFQNEAQLEKSRLLSDRFSAERPKGSFSTLEIQRTEQGDSAMYLCASSFSPSGAPQFFGPGTRLTVL.